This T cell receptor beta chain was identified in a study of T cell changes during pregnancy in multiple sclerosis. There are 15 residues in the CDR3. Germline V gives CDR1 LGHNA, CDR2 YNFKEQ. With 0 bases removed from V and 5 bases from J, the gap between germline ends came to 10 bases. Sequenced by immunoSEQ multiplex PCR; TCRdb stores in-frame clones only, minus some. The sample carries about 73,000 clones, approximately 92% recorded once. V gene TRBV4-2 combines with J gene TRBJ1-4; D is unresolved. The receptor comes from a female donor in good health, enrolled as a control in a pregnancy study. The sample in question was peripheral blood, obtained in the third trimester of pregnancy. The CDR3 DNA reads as TGTGCCAGCAGCCAAGATGGGCATGACAATGAAAAACTGTTTTTT. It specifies CASSQDGHDNEKLFF.